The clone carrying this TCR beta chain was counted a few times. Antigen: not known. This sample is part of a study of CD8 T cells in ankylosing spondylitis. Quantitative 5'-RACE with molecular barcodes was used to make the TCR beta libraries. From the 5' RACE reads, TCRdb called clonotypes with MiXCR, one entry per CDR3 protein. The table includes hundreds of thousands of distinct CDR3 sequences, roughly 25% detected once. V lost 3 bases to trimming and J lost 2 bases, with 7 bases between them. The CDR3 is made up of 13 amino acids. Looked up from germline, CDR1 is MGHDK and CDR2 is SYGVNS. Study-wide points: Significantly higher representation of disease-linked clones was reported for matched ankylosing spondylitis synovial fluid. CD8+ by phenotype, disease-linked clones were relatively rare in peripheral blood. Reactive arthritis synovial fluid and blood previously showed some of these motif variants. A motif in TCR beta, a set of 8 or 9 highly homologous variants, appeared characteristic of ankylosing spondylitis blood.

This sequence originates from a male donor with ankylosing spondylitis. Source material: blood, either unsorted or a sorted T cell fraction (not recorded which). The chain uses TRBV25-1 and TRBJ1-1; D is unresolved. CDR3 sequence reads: CASSDPSNTEAFF. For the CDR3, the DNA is TGTGCCAGCAGTGATCCGTCTAACACTGAAGCTTTCTTT.